This is a list of T cell receptor beta chains from one sample in a study of response to subunit inactivated influenza vaccine. TCRdb re-called the RT-PCR reads through MiXCR, storing one row per CDR3 protein. The sample holds more than 450,000 distinct CDR3 sequences, about an eighth seen once. The input for sequencing was PBMCs from blood, taken on the day of vaccination. These receptors all come from a man between 45 and 60 years old who received an inactivated influenza vaccine. CDR3s include the opening cysteine and the closing phenylalanine or tryptophan. The D gene is left open where the match is weak. A clone size is listed for some rows: how often the clone was seen (once, few, many), or a class if it is expanded.

D: TRBD1
J: TRBJ2-2
V: TRBV12-3/TRBV12-4
length: 19
size: -
CDR3: CALCFEGWRTGANTGELFF
DNA: TGTGCCCTCTGTTTTGAGGGGTGGAGGACAGGGGCGAACACCGGGGAGCTGTTTTTT

D: -
J: TRBJ2-1
V: TRBV20-1
length: 11
size: many
CDR3: CSPRGGNEQFF
DNA: TGCAGTCCCAGGGGTGGGAATGAGCAGTTCTTC

D: -
J: TRBJ1-2
V: TRBV12-3/TRBV12-4
length: 13
size: -
CDR3: CASSHGRGYGYTF
DNA: TGTGCCAGCAGCCATGGACGGGGCTATGGCTACACCTTC

D: -
J: TRBJ1-2
V: TRBV11-1
length: 13
size: -
CDR3: CASSLALQAQAFF
DNA: TGTGCCAGCAGCTTAGCGCTACAGGCACAAGCTTTCTTC

D: -
J: TRBJ1-2
V: TRBV27
length: 13
size: -
CDR3: CASSWAANYGYTF
DNA: TGTGCCAGCAGTTGGGCAGCGAACTATGGCTACACCTTC

D: TRBD1
J: TRBJ1-6
V: TRBV20-1
length: 13
size: many
CDR3: CSALGQTNSPLHF
DNA: TGCAGTGCTTTGGGACAGACCAATTCACCCCTCCACTTT

D: -
J: TRBJ2-1
V: TRBV19
length: 15
size: -
CDR3: CASSIIMAGANEQFF
DNA: TGTGCCAGTAGTATAATCATGGCCGGGGCGAATGAGCAGTTCTTC

D: -
J: TRBJ2-7
V: TRBV3-1
length: 13
size: -
CDR3: CASSQATYYEQYF
DNA: TGTGCCAGCAGCCAAGCCACCTACTACGAGCAGTACTTC

D: -
J: TRBJ1-2
V: TRBV20-1
length: 12
size: -
CDR3: CSAGTGTNGYTF
DNA: TGCAGTGCTGGAACAGGGACGAATGGCTACACCTTC

D: TRBD1
J: TRBJ2-6
V: TRBV6-1
length: 19
size: -
CDR3: CASSEERGGVSSGANVLTF
DNA: TGTGCCAGCAGTGAAGAGAGAGGGGGCGTGAGCTCTGGGGCCAACGTCCTGACTTTC

D: -
J: TRBJ1-1
V: TRBV5-1
length: 14
size: many
CDR3: CASSPGGGGTEAFF
DNA: TGCGCCAGCAGCCCCGGAGGCGGGGGCACTGAAGCTTTCTTT

D: -
J: TRBJ2-6
V: TRBV12-3/TRBV12-4
length: 14
size: many
CDR3: CASSSPDARNVLTF
DNA: TGTGCCAGCAGTTCCCCAGACGCGCGTAACGTCCTGACTTTC

D: TRBD1
J: TRBJ2-7
V: TRBV4-3
length: 15
size: few
CDR3: CASSQGHRGPYEQYF
DNA: TGCGCCAGCAGCCAGGGTCACAGGGGGCCTTACGAGCAGTACTTC

D: -
J: TRBJ1-2
V: TRBV4-2
length: 15
size: -
CDR3: CASSQDGATNYGYTF
DNA: TGTGCCAGCAGCCAAGATGGTGCAACTAACTATGGCTACACCTTC

D: TRBD2
J: TRBJ2-5
V: TRBV4-3
length: 16
size: few
CDR3: CASSPLGAGGPETQYF
DNA: TGCGCCAGCAGCCCCCTAGGAGCGGGAGGGCCGGAGACCCAGTACTTC

D: -
J: TRBJ2-5
V: TRBV12-3/TRBV12-4
length: 12
size: many
CDR3: CASSQPQETQYF
DNA: TGTGCCAGCTCACAGCCTCAAGAGACCCAGTACTTC

D: -
J: TRBJ1-2
V: TRBV10-2
length: 15
size: few
CDR3: CASSRRQVTNYGYTF
DNA: TGCGCCAGCAGTCGAAGACAGGTCACCAACTATGGCTACACCTTC

D: -
J: TRBJ1-1
V: TRBV18
length: 15
size: few
CDR3: CASSPYTSRNTEAFF
DNA: TGTGCCAGCTCACCATACACGTCGCGGAACACTGAAGCTTTCTTT

D: -
J: TRBJ2-7
V: TRBV7-9
length: 13
size: many
CDR3: CASSLDSPHEQYF
DNA: TGTGCCAGCAGCTTGGACAGCCCCCACGAGCAGTACTTC

D: -
J: TRBJ1-1
V: TRBV6-6
length: 13
size: few
CDR3: CASSQRVVTEAFF
DNA: TGTGCCAGCAGTCAGCGGGTCGTCACTGAAGCTTTCTTT

D: TRBD2
J: TRBJ2-2
V: TRBV7-3
length: 16
size: few
CDR3: CASSPLGGANTGELFF
DNA: TGTGCCAGCAGTCCTCTTGGGGGGGCGAACACCGGGGAGCTGTTTTTT

D: -
J: TRBJ2-1
V: TRBV20-1
length: 16
size: -
CDR3: CSARGKINRSYNEQFF
DNA: TGCAGTGCTAGAGGGAAGATCAATAGATCCTATAATGAGCAGTTCTTC

D: -
J: TRBJ2-3
V: TRBV28
length: 18
size: -
CDR3: CASSWGWGDTTSTDTQYF
DNA: TGTGCCAGCAGTTGGGGGTGGGGCGATACTACTAGCACAGATACGCAGTATTTT

D: -
J: TRBJ2-2
V: TRBV12-3/TRBV12-4
length: 14
size: many
CDR3: CASNGGRGTGELFF
DNA: TGTGCCAGCAACGGGGGGCGCGGCACCGGGGAGCTGTTTTTT

D: -
J: TRBJ1-3
V: TRBV5-1
length: 15
size: few
CDR3: CASSSGTSAGNTIYF
DNA: TGCGCCAGCAGCTCCGGGACATCGGCTGGAAACACCATATATTTT

D: -
J: TRBJ1-1
V: TRBV6-2/TRBV6-3
length: 13
size: few
CDR3: CASSRLGGFEAFF
DNA: TGTGCCAGCAGTCGATTGGGGGGCTTTGAAGCTTTCTTT

D: -
J: TRBJ2-5
V: TRBV12-3/TRBV12-4
length: 12
size: -
CDR3: CASRFAEETKYF
DNA: TGTGCCAGCAGGTTCGCAGAAGAGACCAAGTACTTC

D: TRBD2
J: TRBJ2-7
V: TRBV9
length: 13
size: -
CDR3: CASSARLASEQYF
DNA: TGTGCCAGCAGCGCCCGACTAGCGAGCGAGCAGTACTTC

D: -
J: TRBJ2-2
V: TRBV5-1
length: 13
size: few
CDR3: CASSTRWGGELFF
DNA: TGCGCCAGCAGCACTAGATGGGGCGGGGAGCTGTTTTTT

D: -
J: TRBJ2-4
V: TRBV11-2
length: 16
size: many
CDR3: CASSLGLILAKNIQYF
DNA: TGTGCCAGCAGCTTAGGGCTCATCCTAGCCAAAAACATTCAGTACTTC

D: -
J: TRBJ2-4
V: TRBV7-2
length: 15
size: many
CDR3: CASSLPRGAKNIQYF
DNA: TGTGCCAGCAGTCTACCCCGGGGAGCCAAAAACATTCAGTACTTC

D: -
J: TRBJ2-7
V: TRBV6-5
length: 16
size: -
CDR3: CASSWKTVGRAYEQYF
DNA: TGTGCCAGCAGTTGGAAGACAGTGGGAAGGGCCTACGAGCAGTACTTC

D: TRBD2
J: TRBJ2-3
V: TRBV7-2
length: 17
size: -
CDR3: CASSRSRAGGGTDTQYF
DNA: TGTGCCAGCAGCCGTTCGAGAGCGGGGGGAGGCACAGATACGCAGTATTTT

D: -
J: TRBJ1-3
V: TRBV12-3/TRBV12-4
length: 13
size: many
CDR3: CASSFTSGNTIYF
DNA: TGTGCCAGCAGTTTCACCTCTGGAAACACCATATATTTT

D: -
J: TRBJ2-7
V: TRBV11-2
length: 16
size: few
CDR3: CASSLRGASRSYEQYF
DNA: TGTGCCAGCAGCTTACGAGGCGCCTCTCGCTCCTACGAGCAGTACTTC

D: -
J: TRBJ1-2
V: TRBV7-2
length: 12
size: few
CDR3: CASSLVWGGYTF
DNA: TGTGCCAGCAGCTTAGTCTGGGGGGGCTACACCTTC

D: -
J: TRBJ2-3
V: TRBV27
length: 17
size: -
CDR3: CASSRIPGHPDTDTQYF
DNA: TGTGCCAGCAGTAGGATTCCGGGACACCCTGACACAGATACGCAGTATTTT

D: -
J: TRBJ2-3
V: TRBV13
length: 15
size: -
CDR3: CASSPSGLGADTQYF
DNA: TGTGCCAGCAGCCCCTCCGGGTTAGGGGCAGATACGCAGTATTTT

D: -
J: TRBJ1-1
V: TRBV20-1
length: 12
size: few
CDR3: CSAASSAGSAFF
DNA: TGCAGTGCGGCTTCTAGCGCGGGCTCAGCTTTCTTT

D: TRBD2
J: TRBJ2-1
V: TRBV10-3
length: 14
size: -
CDR3: CATTLAGAYNEQFF
DNA: TGTGCCACCACCTTAGCGGGGGCTTACAATGAGCAGTTCTTC

D: TRBD2
J: TRBJ2-7
V: TRBV2
length: 14
size: -
CDR3: CASSEARGGYEQYF
DNA: TGTGCCAGCAGTGAAGCACGGGGGGGCTACGAGCAGTACTTC

D: -
J: TRBJ2-3
V: TRBV29-1
length: 13
size: -
CDR3: CSVEEGRRDTQYF
DNA: TGCAGCGTTGAAGAAGGCCGGAGGGATACGCAGTATTTT

D: -
J: TRBJ1-5
V: TRBV6-2/TRBV6-3
length: 13
size: -
CDR3: CASSRREVQPQHF
DNA: TGTGCCAGCAGTCGAAGGGAGGTTCAGCCCCAGCATTTT

D: -
J: TRBJ2-5
V: TRBV10-3
length: 10
size: -
CDR3: CAIGGQTQYF
DNA: TGTGCCATCGGGGGGCAGACCCAGTACTTC

D: -
J: TRBJ2-2
V: TRBV29-1
length: 13
size: few
CDR3: CSVAAANTGELFF
DNA: TGCAGCGTTGCGGCAGCCAACACCGGGGAGCTGTTTTTT

D: -
J: TRBJ2-7
V: TRBV12-3/TRBV12-4
length: 15
size: few
CDR3: CASSFLGFARNEQYF
DNA: TGTGCCAGCAGTTTTCTTGGGTTTGCAAGGAACGAGCAGTACTTC

D: TRBD2
J: TRBJ2-7
V: TRBV7-2
length: 15
size: -
CDR3: CASSLGGLLIYEQYF
DNA: TGTGCCAGCAGCTTAGGGGGACTACTGATCTACGAGCAGTACTTC

D: -
J: TRBJ1-1
V: TRBV20-1
length: 14
size: -
CDR3: CSASDGTANTEAFF
DNA: TGCAGTGCTAGTGATGGGACGGCGAACACTGAAGCTTTCTTT

D: -
J: TRBJ2-7
V: TRBV20-1
length: 14
size: -
CDR3: CSARVGHSSYEQYF
DNA: TGCAGTGCTAGAGTAGGGCACTCCTCCTACGAGCAGTACTTC

D: TRBD2
J: TRBJ2-1
V: TRBV5-4
length: 17
size: few
CDR3: CASSHRDYPSSYNEQFF
DNA: TGTGCCAGCAGCCACCGGGACTACCCGAGCTCCTACAATGAGCAGTTCTTC

D: TRBD1
J: TRBJ1-4
V: TRBV6-2/TRBV6-3
length: 15
size: -
CDR3: CASRRTGVTNEKLFF
DNA: TGTGCCAGCCGCCGGACAGGGGTCACTAATGAAAAACTGTTTTTT

D: TRBD2
J: TRBJ2-3
V: TRBV4-1
length: 16
size: many
CDR3: CASSRRGGGPTDTQYF
DNA: TGCGCCAGCAGCCGGAGAGGCGGGGGGCCCACAGATACGCAGTATTTT

D: -
J: TRBJ1-1
V: TRBV29-1
length: 11
size: -
CDR3: CSTGRNTEAFF
DNA: TGCAGCACCGGACGGAACACTGAAGCTTTCTTT

D: -
J: TRBJ1-1
V: TRBV20-1
length: 14
size: -
CDR3: CSARGTAMNTEAFF
DNA: TGCAGTGCTAGAGGGACAGCCATGAACACTGAAGCTTTCTTT